A single sample is the source of the 27 T cell receptor beta chains below, sequenced in a study of shared clonotypes between healthy human individuals. Sequencing used immunoSEQ multiplex PCR; TCRdb keeps in-frame clones, though not all of them. Of around 2.5 million clones listed, over 85% are singletons. Sequencing was performed on naive CD4+ T cells from PBMCs. Subset defined: CD45RA+ positively selected. Every receptor here comes from a man younger than 35 in good health. Some clones in this sample may be carry-over from other donors' samples.

The chain links TRBV7-3 to TRBJ1-1, with TRBD1 matching over 7 bases. The CDR3 totals 14 residues. V dropped 4 bases and J dropped 6; count of bases not matched to a gene: 8. Germline V gene sequence: CDR1 SGHTA, CDR2 FQGTGA. The CDR3 sequence: CASSSQGPSSEAFF. DNA for the CDR3: TGTGCCAGCAGCTCACAGGGGCCCAGCTCTGAAGCTTTCTTT.

The rearrangement uses TRBV28 and TRBJ1-2; 8 positions agree with TRBD1. The CDR3 runs 13 residues. Germline V gene sequence: CDR1 MDHEN, CDR2 SYDVKM. Trimming at V came to 6 bases and at J to 8 bases, leaving 8 bases not matched to a gene. The CDR3 DNA follows: TGTGCCAGCAGATTCACAGGGGGTAGGGGCTACACCTTC. Its translation: CASRFTGGRGYTF.

V usage is TRBV5-1 and J usage is TRBJ2-3; the D gene is possibly TRBD2 (6 bases). CDR1 is SGHRS, CDR2 YFSETQ, per germline. Trimming removed 4 bases from V and 5 bases from J, with 14 bases in between. CDR3 length: 14 amino acids. CDR3 sequence reads: CASSPYPAGDTQYF. The CDR3 coding sequence is TGCGCCAGCAGCCCATATCCAGCGGGAGATACGCAGTATTTT.

This rearrangement joins TRBV7-8 to TRBJ2-7, with a weak D call TRBD2 (6 bases). The V end lost 4 bases, the J end lost 3 bases, and 19 bases lay between the germline ends. The germline CDR1 and CDR2 sequences are SGHVS and FQNEAQ. The CDR3 sequence is 16 residues long. The CDR3 sequence: CASSSLTGREYYEQYF. CDR3 coding DNA: TGTGCCAGCAGCTCATTAACGGGACGGGAGTACTACGAGCAGTACTTC. The full variable domain, with the rest looked up from reference TRBV7-8 and TRBJ2-7, is GAGVSQSPRYKVAKRGQDVALRCDPISGHVSLFWYQQALGQGPEFLTYFQNEAQLDKSGLPSDRFFAERPEGSVSTLKIQRTQQEDSAVYLCASSSLTGREYYEQYFGPGTRLTVT.

The chain recombines TRBV2 with TRBJ2-6, with D uncertain. This CDR3 has 14 residues. Per the germline V gene, CDR1 is SNHLY and CDR2 is FYNNEI. With 4 bases removed from V and 0 bases from J, the gap between germline ends came to 4 bases. The CDR3 loop reads CASSVDSGANVLTF. The CDR3 DNA is TGTGCCAGCAGTGTTGACTCTGGGGCCAACGTCCTGACTTTC.

The rearrangement joins TRBV4-1 to TRBJ2-6; no clear D gene. The CDR3 runs to 14 residues. The germline CDR1 and CDR2 sequences are MGHRA and YSYEKL. Trimming removed 0 bases from V and 4 bases from J, with 4 bases in between. The CDR3 spells CASSQDSGANVLTF. The CDR3 DNA sequence: TGCGCCAGCAGCCAAGATTCCGGGGCCAACGTCCTGACTTTC.

In DNA form, the CDR3 reads TGTGCCAGCAGCCGGGACAGTCCGGGCTACACCTTC. It codes for CASSRDSPGYTF. The rearrangement joins TRBV7-2 to TRBJ1-2; 7 bases are shared with TRBD1. CDR1 SGHTA and CDR2 FQGNSA come from the germline V gene. The CDR3 spans 12 residues. With 5 bases clipped from V and 8 bases from J, the junction kept 5 bases outside the gene matches.

About this clone: One junction end disagrees with the germline gene, perhaps due to a read error. The CDR3 DNA reads TGTGCCAGCACGGGTCGACGGGGGACCGTATTT. Translation gives CASTGRRGTVF. The chain links TRBV27 to TRBJ1-5, with a possible D match to TRBD1 (5 bases). The germline gives CDR1 MNHEY, CDR2 SMNVEV (reference sequence). The CDR3 covers 11 residues.

This sequence joins TRBV10-1 and TRBJ2-3, with D uncertain. Germline V gene lookup returns CDR1 WNHNN and CDR2 SYGVQD (reference sequence). This CDR3 has 17 residues. The V end was cut by 7 bases, the J end by 6 bases, with 26 bases between. CDR3 nucleotides: TGCGCCAGCAAACCTCATTCCACTCAAGAAAAAGGGGATACGCAGTATTTT. Its translation is CASKPHSTQEKGDTQYF.

The chain has TRBV27 and TRBJ1-3; a possible D gene is TRBD1 (5 bases). This CDR3 region has 15 residues. Germline CDR1 reads MNHEY; CDR2 reads SMNVEV (reference sequence). Trimming pared 6 bases from V and 3 bases from J, leaving 15 bases between. In DNA, the CDR3 is TGTGCCAGCAGCTCAATCCAGGGTCTTGGAAACACCATATATTTT. Protein product: CASSSIQGLGNTIYF.

This rearrangement joins TRBV29-1 to TRBJ1-1; D is possibly TRBD1 (5 bases). Germline CDR1 SQVTM, CDR2 ANQGSEA. The ends were cut back, 7 bases at V and 7 bases at J, with 22 bases in the middle. The CDR3 runs to 14 residues. CDR3 loop: CSAYNRDATFEAFF. The CDR3, as DNA: TGCAGCGCGTACAACCGGGACGCAACCTTTGAAGCTTTCTTT.

The DNA of the CDR3 is TGTGCCAGCAGGGGCCGGGACAGAGAGCTCGAAGCTTTCTTT. Translating it yields CASRGRDRELEAFF. The chain couples TRBV6-1 to TRBJ1-1; TRBD1 aligns across 7 bases. Per the germline V gene, CDR1 is MNHNS and CDR2 is SASEGT. The V gene end was trimmed by 6 bases and the J gene end by 8 bases; junction bases not matched to a gene: 12. The CDR3 loop spans 14 amino acids.

The V call is TRBV7-3, the J call TRBJ2-5; tentatively, D is TRBD1 or TRBD2 (7 bases each). The better agreement between TRBJ2-7 and the DNA end casts doubt on the J call. The CDR3 covers 14 residues. Germline CDR1 reads SGHTA; CDR2 reads FQGTGA. The CDR3 protein is CASSPSTGEGEQYF. CDR3 DNA: TGTGCCAGCAGCCCCAGCACAGGGGAGGGCGAGCAGTACTTC.

This clone was seen only once. The J gene is TRBJ2-7, the V gene TRBV28; 12 bases line up with TRBD2. CDR1 is MDHEN, CDR2 SYDVKM, per germline. V gave up 6 bases and J gave up 2 bases; unmatched junction bases: 11. CDR3 size: 17 residues. The CDR3 DNA reads as TGTGCCAGCAGCCGGCTAGCGGGAGGGATGAGGCCCTACGAGCAGTACTTC. This codes for CASSRLAGGMRPYEQYF. The full variable domain, with the rest looked up from reference TRBV28 and TRBJ2-7, is DVKVTQSSRYLVKRTGEKVFLECVQDMDHENMFWYRQDPGLGLRLIYFSYDVKMKEKGDIPEGYSVSREKKERFSLILESASTNQTSMYLCASSRLAGGMRPYEQYFGPGTRLTVT.

The V gene is TRBV29-1, the J gene TRBJ2-3; 8 nucleotides line up with TRBD1. The germline CDR1 and CDR2 sequences are SQVTM and ANQGSEA. This CDR3 has 13 residues. The junction had 7 bases not matched to a gene; V was cut back by 5 bases and J by 6 bases. CDR3 region: CSVRDRGLDTQYF. CDR3 coding DNA: TGCAGCGTTCGAGACAGGGGACTTGATACGCAGTATTTT.

V usage is TRBV28 and J usage is TRBJ1-4, with D possibly matching TRBD1 (5 bases). Germline V gives CDR1 MDHEN, CDR2 SYDVKM. The CDR3 extends over 13 amino acids. V was shortened by 10 bases and J by 5 bases, with 14 bases between the two germline ends. In nucleotides, the CDR3 is TGTGCCACCCGGCCCGGACACAATGAAAAACTGTTTTTT. Protein product: CATRPGHNEKLFF.

This chain links TRBV9 with TRBJ2-3; D possibly corresponds to TRBD2 (5 bases). The CDR3 consists of 15 residues. V was cut by 4 bases and J by 4 bases, with 16 bases left in between. Germline V gene data show CDR1 as SGDLS and CDR2 as YYNGEE. CDR3 sequence: CASSPLEGRADTQYF. For the CDR3, the DNA is TGTGCCAGCAGCCCGCTAGAGGGCCGGGCAGATACGCAGTATTTT.

A few counts support this clone. The rearrangement joins TRBV28 to TRBJ1-4; TRBD1 is a possible D gene (6 bases). The CDR3 contains 14 residues. CDR1 and CDR2 from the germline V gene are MDHEN and SYDVKM. V lost 6 bases and J lost 4, with 12 bases in between. Here the CDR3 reads CASRTGGRNEKLFF. CDR3 nucleotide sequence: TGTGCCAGCAGAACTGGGGGCCGTAATGAAAAACTGTTTTTT.

The rearrangement uses TRBV5-1 and TRBJ2-1; possible D gene TRBD2, 5 bases. The germline gives CDR1 SGHRS, CDR2 YFSETQ. The CDR3 is 16 residues long. V lost 4 bases to trimming and J lost 3 bases, with 17 bases between them. CDR3 nucleotide sequence: TGCGCCAGCAGCGACTCCAGCGGAGCCCTCTACAATGAGCAGTTCTTC. It translates to CASSDSSGALYNEQFF.

The chain employs TRBV15 and TRBJ1-3; D is possibly TRBD1 (6 bases). Germline CDR1 is LNHNV and CDR2 is YYDKDF (reference sequence). Deletions cut 4 bases from V and 8 bases from J, with 18 bases between. This CDR3 is 15 amino acids long. The CDR3 protein is CATSTRQAGPDTIYF. In nucleotides, the CDR3 is TGTGCCACCAGCACCAGACAGGCCGGGCCCGACACCATATATTTT.

J is TRBJ2-7 and V is TRBV27; TRBD1 might be the D (5 bases). Germline CDR1 and CDR2: MNHEY and SMNVEV (reference sequence). The CDR3 has 17 amino acids. Deletions cut 6 bases from V and 8 bases from J, with 29 bases between. As DNA, the CDR3 is TGTGCCAGCAGATCTATCTCACTGGACACATCACTCCCCAAGCAGTACTTC. It codes for CASRSISLDTSLPKQYF.

The chain uses TRBV5-5 and TRBJ1-1, with D possibly TRBD1 on 5 matching bases. The germline V and J ends were trimmed by 4 bases and 0 bases, with 13 bases remaining between them. The germline V gene encodes CDR1 SGHKS and CDR2 YYEKEE (reference sequence). The CDR3 has 15 amino acids. CDR3 nucleotides: TGTGCCAGCAGCCTGGGACTGAGAATGAACACTGAAGCTTTCTTT. This gives the protein CASSLGLRMNTEAFF.

A single count supports this clone. V and J are TRBV10-1 and TRBJ2-2; D possibly corresponds to TRBD1 (5 bases). Germline V gives CDR1 WNHNN, CDR2 SYGVQD (reference sequence). The CDR3 is 15 amino acids. V was cut by 8 bases and J by 8 bases, with 21 bases left in between. CDR3 nucleotide sequence: TGCGCCAGCGAGACAGAGGTGTTGGCGAGAGGGGAGCTGTTTTTT. Its translation: CASETEVLARGELFF.

In the case of this clone: This specimen includes other DNA sequences encoding the same CDR3. The rearrangement links TRBV28 to TRBJ2-1, with D possibly matching TRBD2 (7 bases). Germline lookup yields CDR1 MDHEN and CDR2 SYDVKM. V lost 5 bases and J 0 bases, leaving 14 bases between the germline ends. CDR3 length equals 16 residues. DNA for the CDR3: TGTGCCAGCAGTCTCCCGGGGGGCAGCTCCTACAATGAGCAGTTCTTC. The encoded protein is CASSLPGGSSYNEQFF.

On this clone: This sample also contains other DNA sequences that code for the same CDR3. The chain links TRBV28 to TRBJ1-1; D uncertain. CDR1 and CDR2 from the germline V gene are MDHEN and SYDVKM. V shed 3 bases and J shed 1 base, with 6 bases lying between them. The CDR3 runs to 13 residues. The CDR3 DNA reads as TGTGCCAGCAGTTTGCGGGGGAACACTGAAGCTTTCTTT. Translated, it gives CASSLRGNTEAFF.

The J gene is TRBJ1-2, the V gene TRBV27; 9 nucleotides align to TRBD1. Germline assignment: CDR1 MNHEY and CDR2 SMNVEV (reference sequence). V shed 6 bases and J 8 bases; nucleotides not matched to a gene: 10. This CDR3 comprises 14 residues. The CDR3 DNA reads TGTGCCAGCAGCCCGTGGGGACAGGGAGAGGGCTACACCTTC. This sequence encodes CASSPWGQGEGYTF.

This chain links TRBV7-2 with TRBJ2-7; TRBD2 agrees at 11 bases. In germline, CDR1 is SGHTA, CDR2 FQGNSA. V was pared by 2 bases and J by 2 bases, with 8 bases of the junction left unmatched. CDR3 length equals 17 residues. Here the CDR3 DNA reads TGTGCCAGCAGCTTACGTAGGCTAGCGGGAGGCACCTACGAGCAGTACTTC. Translation gives CASSLRRLAGGTYEQYF.